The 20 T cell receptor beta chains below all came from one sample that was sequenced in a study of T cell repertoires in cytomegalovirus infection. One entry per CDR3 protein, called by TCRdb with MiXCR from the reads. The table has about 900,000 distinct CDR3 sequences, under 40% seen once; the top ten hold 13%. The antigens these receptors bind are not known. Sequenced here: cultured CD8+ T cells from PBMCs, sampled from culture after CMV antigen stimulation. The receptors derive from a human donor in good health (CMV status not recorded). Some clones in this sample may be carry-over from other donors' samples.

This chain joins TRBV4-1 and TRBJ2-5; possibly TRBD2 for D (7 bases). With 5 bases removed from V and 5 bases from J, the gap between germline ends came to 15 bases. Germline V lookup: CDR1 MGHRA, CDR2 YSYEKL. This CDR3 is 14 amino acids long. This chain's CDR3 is CASSAEGGPETQYF. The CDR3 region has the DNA TGCGCCAGCAGCGCTGAGGGGGGGCCGGAGACCCAGTACTTC.

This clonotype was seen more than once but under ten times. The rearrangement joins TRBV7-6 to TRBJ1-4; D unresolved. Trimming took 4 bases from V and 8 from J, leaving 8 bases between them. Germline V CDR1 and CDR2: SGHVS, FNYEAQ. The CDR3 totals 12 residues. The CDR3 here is CASSSGKEKLFF. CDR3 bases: TGTGCCAGCAGCTCCGGGAAAGAAAAACTGTTTTTT.

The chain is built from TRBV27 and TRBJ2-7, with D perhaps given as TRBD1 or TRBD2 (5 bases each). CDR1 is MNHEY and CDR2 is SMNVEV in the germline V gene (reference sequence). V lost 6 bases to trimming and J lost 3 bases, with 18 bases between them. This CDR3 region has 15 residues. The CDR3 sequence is CASSLTGPNDYEQYV. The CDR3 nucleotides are TGTGCCAGCAGCCTGACGGGACCGAATGACTACGAGCAGTACGTC.

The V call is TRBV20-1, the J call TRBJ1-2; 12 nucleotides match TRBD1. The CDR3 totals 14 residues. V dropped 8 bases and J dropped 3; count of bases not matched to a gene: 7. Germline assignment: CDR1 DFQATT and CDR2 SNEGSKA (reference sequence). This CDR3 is CSTQGTGGDYGYTF. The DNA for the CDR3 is TGCAGTACCCAAGGGACAGGGGGCGACTATGGCTACACCTTC.

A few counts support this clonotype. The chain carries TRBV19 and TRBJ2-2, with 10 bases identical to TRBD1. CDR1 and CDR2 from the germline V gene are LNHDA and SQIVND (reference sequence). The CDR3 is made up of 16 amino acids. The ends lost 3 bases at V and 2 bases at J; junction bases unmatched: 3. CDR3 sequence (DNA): TGTGCCAGTAGTATTTGGACAGGGGGAAACACCGGGGAGCTGTTTTTT. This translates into CASSIWTGGNTGELFF.

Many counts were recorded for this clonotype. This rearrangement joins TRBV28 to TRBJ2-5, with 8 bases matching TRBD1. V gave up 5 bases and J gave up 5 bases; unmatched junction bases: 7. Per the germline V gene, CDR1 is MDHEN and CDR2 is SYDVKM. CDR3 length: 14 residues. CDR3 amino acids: CASSVDRVTETQYF. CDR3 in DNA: TGTGCCAGCAGTGTGGACAGGGTTACCGAGACCCAGTACTTC.

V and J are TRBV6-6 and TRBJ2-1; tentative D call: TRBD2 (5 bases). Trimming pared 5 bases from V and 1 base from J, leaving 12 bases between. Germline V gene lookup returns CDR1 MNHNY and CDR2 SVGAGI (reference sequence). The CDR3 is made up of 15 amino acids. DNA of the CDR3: TGTGCCAGCAGTGACGAGGAGGTATCCTACAATGAGCAGTTCTTC. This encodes CASSDEEVSYNEQFF.

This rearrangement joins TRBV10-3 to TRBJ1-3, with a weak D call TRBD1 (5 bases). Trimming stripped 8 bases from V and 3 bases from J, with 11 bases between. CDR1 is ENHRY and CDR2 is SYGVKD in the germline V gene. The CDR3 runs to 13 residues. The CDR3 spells CAILGAYGNTIYF. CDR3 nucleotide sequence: TGTGCCATCCTAGGGGCTTATGGAAACACCATATATTTT.

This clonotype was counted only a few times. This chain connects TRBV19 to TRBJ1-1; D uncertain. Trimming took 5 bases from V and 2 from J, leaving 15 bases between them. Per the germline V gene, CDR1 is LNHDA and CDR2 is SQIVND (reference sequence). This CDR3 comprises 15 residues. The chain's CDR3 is CASSFRREFNTEAFF. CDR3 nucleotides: TGTGCCAGTAGTTTCCGCCGGGAATTTAACACTGAAGCTTTCTTT.

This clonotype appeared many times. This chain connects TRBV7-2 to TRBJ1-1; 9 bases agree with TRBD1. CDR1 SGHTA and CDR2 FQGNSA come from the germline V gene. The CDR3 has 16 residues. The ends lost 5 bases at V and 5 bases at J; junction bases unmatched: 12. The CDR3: CASSPPGQGSGTEAFF. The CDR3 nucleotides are TGTGCCAGCAGCCCCCCGGGACAGGGATCTGGGACTGAAGCTTTCTTT.

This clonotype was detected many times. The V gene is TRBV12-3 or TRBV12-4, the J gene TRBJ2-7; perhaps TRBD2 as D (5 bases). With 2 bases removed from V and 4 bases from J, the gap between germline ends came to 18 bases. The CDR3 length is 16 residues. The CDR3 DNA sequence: TGTGCCAGCAGTTTAACTAGGAACGGGGAAGCTTACGAGCAGTACTTC. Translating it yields CASSLTRNGEAYEQYF.

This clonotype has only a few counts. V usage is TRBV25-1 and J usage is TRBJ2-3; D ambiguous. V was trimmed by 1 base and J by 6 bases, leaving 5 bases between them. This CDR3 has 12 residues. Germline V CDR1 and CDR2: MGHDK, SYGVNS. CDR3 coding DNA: TGTGCCAGCAGTGAATCGTGGGATACGCAGTATTTT. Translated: CASSESWDTQYF.

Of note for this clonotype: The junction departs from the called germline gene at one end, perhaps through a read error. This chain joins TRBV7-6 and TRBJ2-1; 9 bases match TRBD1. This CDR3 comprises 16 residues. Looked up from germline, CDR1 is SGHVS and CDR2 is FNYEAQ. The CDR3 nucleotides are TGTGCTAGCAGCCTTTGGGTGGGACAGGGCTACAATGAGCAGTTCTTC. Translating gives CASSLWVGQGYNEQFF.

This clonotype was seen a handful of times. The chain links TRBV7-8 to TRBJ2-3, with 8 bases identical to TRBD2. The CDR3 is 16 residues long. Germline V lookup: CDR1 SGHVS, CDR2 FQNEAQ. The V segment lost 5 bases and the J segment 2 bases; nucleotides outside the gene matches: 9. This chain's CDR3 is CASSTLGGGHTDTQYF. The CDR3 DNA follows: TGTGCCAGCAGCACCCTTGGCGGGGGGCACACAGATACGCAGTATTTT.

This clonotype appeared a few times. The CDR3: CASRLLPGVESPLHF. The CDR3 DNA is TGTGCCAGCAGGTTGCTTCCTGGGGTTGAATCACCCCTCCACTTT. The genes are TRBV7-9 and TRBJ1-6; D is unresolved. The V gene's germline CDR1 is SEHNR and CDR2 FQNEAQ (reference sequence). Deletions cut 6 bases from V and 10 bases from J, with 19 bases between. The CDR3 totals 15 residues.

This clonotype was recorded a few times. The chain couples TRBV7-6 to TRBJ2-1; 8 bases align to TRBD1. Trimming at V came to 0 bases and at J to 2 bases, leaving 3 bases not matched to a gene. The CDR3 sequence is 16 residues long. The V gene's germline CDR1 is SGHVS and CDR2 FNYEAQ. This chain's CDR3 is CASSLADRGPYNEQFF. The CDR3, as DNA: TGTGCCAGCAGCTTAGCCGACAGGGGTCCCTACAATGAGCAGTTCTTC.

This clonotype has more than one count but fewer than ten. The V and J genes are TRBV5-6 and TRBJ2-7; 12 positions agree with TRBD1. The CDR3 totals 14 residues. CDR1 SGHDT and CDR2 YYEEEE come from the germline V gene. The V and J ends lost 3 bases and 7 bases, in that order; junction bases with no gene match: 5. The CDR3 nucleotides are TGTGCCAGCAGCTGGGGGACAGGGGGCGCGGAGCAGTACTTC. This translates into CASSWGTGGAEQYF. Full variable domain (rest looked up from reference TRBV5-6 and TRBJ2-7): DAGVTQSPTHLIKTRGQQVTLRCSPKSGHDTVSWYQQALGQGPQFIFQYYEEEERQRGNFPDRFSGHQFPNYSSELNVNALLLGDSALYLCASSWGTGGAEQYFGPGTRLTVT.

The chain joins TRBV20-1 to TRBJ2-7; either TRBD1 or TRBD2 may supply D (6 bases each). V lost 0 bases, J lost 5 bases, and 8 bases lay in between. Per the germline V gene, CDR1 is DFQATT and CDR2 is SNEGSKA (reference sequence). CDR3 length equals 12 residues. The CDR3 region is CSAREGGHEQYF. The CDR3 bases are TGCAGTGCTAGAGAGGGGGGCCACGAGCAGTACTTC.

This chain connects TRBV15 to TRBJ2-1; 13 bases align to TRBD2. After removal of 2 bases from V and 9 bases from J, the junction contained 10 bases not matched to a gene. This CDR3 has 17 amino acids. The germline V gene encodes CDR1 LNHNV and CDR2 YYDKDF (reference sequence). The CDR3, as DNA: TGTGCCACCAGCAGACTAACTGGGACTAGCGGGGTCAGTGAGCAGTTCTTC. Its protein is CATSRLTGTSGVSEQFF. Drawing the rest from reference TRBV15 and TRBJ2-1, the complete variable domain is DAMVIQNPRYQVTQFGKPVTLSCSQTLNHNVMYWYQQKSSQAPKLLFHYYDKDFNNEADTPDNFQSRRPNTSFCFLDIRSPGLGDTAMYLCATSRLTGTSGVSEQFFGPGTRLTVL.

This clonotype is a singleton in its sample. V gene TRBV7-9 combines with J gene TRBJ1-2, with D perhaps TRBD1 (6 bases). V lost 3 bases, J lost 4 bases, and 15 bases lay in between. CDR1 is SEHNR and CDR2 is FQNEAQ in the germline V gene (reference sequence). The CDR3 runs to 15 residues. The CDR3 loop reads CASSLIQGQPYGYTF. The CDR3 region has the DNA TGTGCCAGCAGCTTGATACAGGGACAACCCTATGGCTACACCTTC.